This T cell receptor (beta chain) comes out of a study of CD8 T cells in ankylosing spondylitis. The study, taken as a whole, reports: Apparently characteristic of ankylosing spondylitis blood was a TCR beta motif (under ten highly homologous variants). Those disease-linked clones were CD8+; they were also relatively rare in peripheral blood.

This clonotype was observed at least ten times. The antigen remains unidentified. Via MiXCR, TCRdb re-called the 5' RACE reads, giving one row per CDR3 protein. The table lists about 250,000 distinct CDR3 sequences, about 24% of them singletons. Per germline, CDR1 SGHAT and CDR2 FQNNGV. The germline V and J ends were trimmed by 4 bases and 2 bases, with 9 bases remaining between them. This CDR3 contains 14 residues. The sequenced material came from blood, either unsorted or a sorted T cell fraction (not recorded which). This sequence joins TRBV11-2 and TRBJ1-3, with unresolved D. This receptor was identified in a male donor with ankylosing spondylitis or in good health (not recorded which). The CDR3 DNA reads TGTGCCAGCAGCTGGGCCGGCGCTGGAAACACCATATATTTT. Protein product: CASSWAGAGNTIYF.